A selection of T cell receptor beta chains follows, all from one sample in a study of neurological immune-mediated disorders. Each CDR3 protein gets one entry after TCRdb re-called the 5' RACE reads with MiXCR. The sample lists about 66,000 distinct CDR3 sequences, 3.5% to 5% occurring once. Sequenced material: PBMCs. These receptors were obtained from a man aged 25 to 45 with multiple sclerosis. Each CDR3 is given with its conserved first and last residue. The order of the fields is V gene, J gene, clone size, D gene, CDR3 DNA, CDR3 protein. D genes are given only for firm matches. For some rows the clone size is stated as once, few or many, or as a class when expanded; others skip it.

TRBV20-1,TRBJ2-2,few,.,TGCAGTGCCCCGGGACAGAACACCGGGGAGCTGTTTTTT,CSAPGQNTGELFF
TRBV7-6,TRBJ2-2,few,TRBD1,TGTGCCAGCAGCCCACAGGGGCCCGGGGAGCTGTTTTTT,CASSPQGPGELFF
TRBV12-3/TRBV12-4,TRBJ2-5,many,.,TGTGCCAGCAGTTTCGTCGCGGCACAAGAGACCCAGTACTTC,CASSFVAAQETQYF
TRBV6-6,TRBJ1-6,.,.,TGTGCCAGCAGTATTGACATACTTACTCCAAATTCACCCCTCCACTTT,CASSIDILTPNSPLHF
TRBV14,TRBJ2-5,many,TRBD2,TGTGCCAGCAGCCAAGATTGGGGACTACCGGAGACCCAGTACTTC,CASSQDWGLPETQYF
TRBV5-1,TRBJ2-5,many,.,TGCGCCAGCAGCATGACAGTAAAAGAGACCCAGTACTTC,CASSMTVKETQYF
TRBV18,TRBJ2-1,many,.,TGTGCCAGCTCACCATTGGCCAGACACAATGAGCAGTTCTTC,CASSPLARHNEQFF
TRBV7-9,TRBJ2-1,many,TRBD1,TGTGCCAGCAGCAGATCCAGGGGGCTTGAGCAGTTCTTC,CASSRSRGLEQFF
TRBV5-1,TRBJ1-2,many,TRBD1,TGCGCCAGCAGCCGGACAGGGGCCGTCTCCGGCTATGGCTACACCTTC,CASSRTGAVSGYGYTF
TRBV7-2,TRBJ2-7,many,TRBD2,TGTGCCAGCAGGAGTAGCGGGTCTTTCTCCTACGAGCAGTACTTC,CASRSSGSFSYEQYF
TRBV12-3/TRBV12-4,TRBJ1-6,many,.,TGTGCCAGCAGTTTAGCGGGGACACTGAGATCACCCCTCCACTTT,CASSLAGTLRSPLHF
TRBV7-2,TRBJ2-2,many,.,TGTGCCAGCAGCTCCACACTTGCAATGTACGGGGAGCTGTTTTTT,CASSSTLAMYGELFF
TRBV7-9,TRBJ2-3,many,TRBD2,TGTGCCAGCAGCCCTCCTGAAGCGGGGGAAGATACGCAGTATTTT,CASSPPEAGEDTQYF
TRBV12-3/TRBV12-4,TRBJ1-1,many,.,TGTGCCAGCAGAACGGGACTGAGGAGTACTGAAGCTTTCTTT,CASRTGLRSTEAFF
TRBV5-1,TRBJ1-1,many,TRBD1,TGCGCCAGCAGCGAGGGCGGGACAGGGAGTACTGAAGCTTTCTTT,CASSEGGTGSTEAFF
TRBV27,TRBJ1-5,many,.,TGTGCCAGCAGTTTATCGGGCAGGGGAGGGGGCCAGCATTTT,CASSLSGRGGGQHF
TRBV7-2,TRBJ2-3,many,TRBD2,TGTGCCAGCAGCTCCCCGGGGGGTCCATTCCCGAGGAGCACAGATACGCAGTATTTT,CASSSPGGPFPRSTDTQYF
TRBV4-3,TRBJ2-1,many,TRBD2,TGCGCCAGCAGCCAAGGTGGGGGACTAGCCCTCTACAATGAGCAGTTCTTC,CASSQGGGLALYNEQFF
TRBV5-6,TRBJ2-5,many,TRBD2,TGTGCCAGCAGCTTACTAGCGGGGGACAGGACCCAGTACTTC,CASSLLAGDRTQYF
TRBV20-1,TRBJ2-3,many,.,TGCAGTGCTAGAGTCCCTTGGCCCACAGATACGCAGTATTTT,CSARVPWPTDTQYF
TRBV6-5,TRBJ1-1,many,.,TGTGCCAGCAGGGTAGAGGCTGAAGCTTTCTTT,CASRVEAEAFF
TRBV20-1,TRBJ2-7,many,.,TGCAGTGCTAGACCAGGGGAGTACGAGCAGTACTTC,CSARPGEYEQYF
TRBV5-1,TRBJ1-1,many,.,TGCGCCAGCAGCTTGAGCAGGAAGAACACTGAAGCTTTCTTT,CASSLSRKNTEAFF
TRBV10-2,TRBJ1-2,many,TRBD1,TGCGCCAGCAGTCCCGGGACAGGTCACTATGGCTACACCTTC,CASSPGTGHYGYTF
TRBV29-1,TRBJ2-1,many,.,TGCAGCGTTGAATTTTGGGACCCTGAGCAGTTCTTC,CSVEFWDPEQFF
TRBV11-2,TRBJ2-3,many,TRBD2,TGTGCCAGCAGCCCATTCCCCGGGACTACCTCCACAGATACGCAGTATTTT,CASSPFPGTTSTDTQYF
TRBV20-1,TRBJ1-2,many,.,TGCAGTGCTAGAGACGCAGGGCCTAGGGGGGGCTACACCTTC,CSARDAGPRGGYTF
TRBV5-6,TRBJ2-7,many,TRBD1,TGTGCCAGCAGCGCAATGACAGGGTCCTACGAGCAGTACTTC,CASSAMTGSYEQYF
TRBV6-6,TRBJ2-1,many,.,TGTGCCAGCAGTTACTCAGGAGAGCAGTTCTTC,CASSYSGEQFF
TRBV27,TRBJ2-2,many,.,TGTGCCAGCAGTTTCGTTTCAGGAATAGGAACCGGGGAGCTGTTTTTT,CASSFVSGIGTGELFF
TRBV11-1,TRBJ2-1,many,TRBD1,TGTGCCAGCAGCTCGGGACAGGGTAGCGTCGATGAGCAGTTCTTC,CASSSGQGSVDEQFF
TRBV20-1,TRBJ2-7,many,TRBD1,TGCAGTGCTAGAGAAACCCTGTCCGGGACAGGGCTCCGGGAGCAGTACTTC,CSARETLSGTGLREQYF
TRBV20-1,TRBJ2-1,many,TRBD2,TGCAGTGCTACATTTAGCGGGGGGGCGGGTGAGCAGTTCTTC,CSATFSGGAGEQFF
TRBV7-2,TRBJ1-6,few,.,TGTGCCAGCAGCTTAGCGGGTACCGGTAATTCACCCCTCCACTTT,CASSLAGTGNSPLHF
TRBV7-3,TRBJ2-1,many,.,TGTGCCAGCAGCTTAGGGCAGGGGAATGAGCAGTTCTTC,CASSLGQGNEQFF
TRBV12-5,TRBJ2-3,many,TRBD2,TGTGCTAGTGGTTGGATAGCGGGGGTCACAGATACGCAGTATTTT,CASGWIAGVTDTQYF
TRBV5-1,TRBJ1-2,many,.,TGCGCCAGCAGCACGGGAGTCGGACAGACTAACTATGGCTACACCTTC,CASSTGVGQTNYGYTF
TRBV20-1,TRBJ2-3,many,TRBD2,TGCAGTGCCCCCCCGGCGGCGGGGGGCACAGATACGCAGTATTTT,CSAPPAAGGTDTQYF
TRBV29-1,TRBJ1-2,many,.,TGCAGCGTAGTACAGGGTAACTATGGCTACACCTTC,CSVVQGNYGYTF
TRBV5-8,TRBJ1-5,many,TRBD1,TGTGCCAGCAGACCTAGGACAGGCAATCAGCCCCAGAATTTT,CASRPRTGNQPQNF
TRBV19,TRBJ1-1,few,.,TGTGCCAGTTCCCCAGGTCCAGCAAAGAACACTGAAGCTTTCTTT,CASSPGPAKNTEAFF
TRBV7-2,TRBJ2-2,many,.,TGTGCCAGCAGCTTAGTAGGGCAGCCGAACACCGGGGAGCTGTTTTTT,CASSLVGQPNTGELFF
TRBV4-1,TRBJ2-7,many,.,TGCGCCAGCAGCCAAGAGGGAAGGGGGGGCCTCTACGAGCAGTACTTC,CASSQEGRGGLYEQYF
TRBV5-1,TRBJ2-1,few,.,TGCGCCAGCAGCTTGGTCCCGCAGGGGAACAATGAGCAGTTCTTC,CASSLVPQGNNEQFF
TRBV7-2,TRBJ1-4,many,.,TGTGCCAGCAGATCGGGGGCGGATGAAAAACTGTTTTTT,CASRSGADEKLFF
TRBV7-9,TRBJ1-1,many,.,TGTGCCAGCAGCTTAGAGGGCAGGACCTCTAGGGCTTTCTTT,CASSLEGRTSRAFF
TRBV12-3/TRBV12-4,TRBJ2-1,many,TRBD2,TGTGCCAGCAGGCCTACCGGGACTAGCGGAAATGAGCAGTTCTTC,CASRPTGTSGNEQFF
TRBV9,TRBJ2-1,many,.,TGTGCCAGCAGCGTAGAGGGGGGCCCCTACAATGAGCAGTTCTTC,CASSVEGGPYNEQFF
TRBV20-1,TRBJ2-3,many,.,TGCAGTGCTACTCCGACTAGCACAGATACGCAGTATTTT,CSATPTSTDTQYF
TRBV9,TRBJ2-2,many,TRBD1,TGTGCCAGCAGCGCGGACAGGGCGGGGAACACCGGGGAGCTGTTTTTT,CASSADRAGNTGELFF